This T cell receptor beta chain was captured by sequencing in a study of blood T cell repertoires in COVID-19. V was pared by 6 bases and J by 7 bases, with 19 bases between. CDR1 and CDR2 from the germline V gene are MGHRA and YSYEKL. The CDR3 contains 15 residues. TCRdb's table, derived via immunoSEQ multiplex PCR, lists solely in-frame clones and lacks some. The table includes hundreds of thousands of clones, roughly 90% detected once. This receptor was obtained from a woman under 40 with COVID-19, enrolled during active disease. J is TRBJ2-1 and V is TRBV4-1; D is possibly TRBD2 (5 bases). Input material: peripheral blood. CDR3 amino acids: CASSQPGSGGNEQFF. Here the CDR3 DNA reads TGCGCCAGCAGTCAACCCGGGTCAGGCGGGAATGAGCAGTTCTTC.